This T cell receptor beta chain was identified during a study of T-cell reconstitution after alpha-beta-depleted transplantation in children. Trimming left V 7 bases short and J 5 bases short, with 14 bases between. The CDR3 is made up of 14 amino acids. Germline CDR1 MNHEY, CDR2 SMNVEV (reference sequence). The TCRbeta library was prepared with unique molecular identifiers. A single record per CDR3 protein comes from TCRdb applying MiXCR to the PCR reads. Of approximately 800,000 distinct CDR3 sequences listed, approximately 15% were seen once; the top ten hold 5%. The sequencing used PBMCs, mostly from graft donor cells, collected 360 days after TCRalphabeta/CD19-depleted stem cell transplant. This TCR came from a male patient between 10 and 17 years old who had a stem cell transplant for acute lymphoblastic leukemia, so the T cells may come from the graft donor. The chain links TRBV27 to TRBJ2-2; tentatively, D is TRBD2 (6 bases). DNA for the CDR3: TGTGCCAGCATGTCGGGACTCCGGACCGGGGAGCTGTTTTTT. Its translation: CASMSGLRTGELFF.